This entry lists 13 T cell receptor beta chains sequenced from one sample in a study of blood T cell repertoires in COVID-19. The assay was immunoSEQ multiplex PCR, and TCRdb's table has in-frame clones only and misses some. The sample carries 360,000 or so clones, more than 85% recorded once. Input material: PBMCs or T cells enriched from blood (not recorded which). These receptor sequences come from a woman in her thirties who had recovered from COVID-19.

V usage is TRBV7-8 and J usage is TRBJ2-6; 7 positions match TRBD1. The V gene's germline CDR1 is SGHVS and CDR2 FQNEAQ. V shed 5 bases and J 2 bases; nucleotides not matched to a gene: 3. This CDR3 is 15 amino acids long. The CDR3 bases are TGTGCCAGCAGCCAGACAGGGCCTGGGGCCAACGTCCTGACTTTC. This sequence encodes CASSQTGPGANVLTF.

The chain couples TRBV9 to TRBJ2-7, with 9 bases fitting TRBD2. The CDR3 has 16 amino acids. Germline CDR1 reads SGDLS; CDR2 reads YYNGEE. After removal of 0 bases from V and 4 bases from J, the junction contained 8 bases not matched to a gene. This CDR3 is CASSVVSSGSIYEQYF. DNA for the CDR3: TGTGCCAGCAGCGTAGTGAGTAGCGGGAGTATTTACGAGCAGTACTTC.

In its sample, this clone was seen many times. The chain is built from TRBV28 and TRBJ2-2; 7 bases agree with TRBD1. This CDR3 has 15 amino acids. Losses at the gene ends were 4 bases for V and 5 bases for J; bases not matched to a gene: 7. Per germline, CDR1 MDHEN and CDR2 SYDVKM. The CDR3, as DNA: TGTGCCAGCAGTTGGCCGGGACAGTTTACCGGGGAGCTGTTTTTT. This translates into CASSWPGQFTGELFF.

The rearrangement links TRBV5-1 to TRBJ2-5; TRBD2 matches at 10 bases. The germline V gene encodes CDR1 SGHRS and CDR2 YFSETQ. The CDR3 is 18 amino acids. V gave up 0 bases and J gave up 3 bases; unmatched junction bases: 11. The CDR3, as DNA: TGCGCCAGCAGCTTGGCCCTTGCTAGCGGGGGCACCAAAGAGACCCAGTACTTC. Translating it yields CASSLALASGGTKETQYF.

The V call is TRBV5-1, the J call TRBJ2-2, with D maybe TRBD2 (5 bases). The CDR3 runs 15 residues. V lost 0 bases to trimming and J lost 1 base, with 7 bases between them. Germline values: CDR1 SGHRS, CDR2 YFSETQ. The CDR3 DNA follows: TGCGCCAGCAGCTTGGGAGCGGTGAACACCGGGGAGCTGTTTTTT. Residues: CASSLGAVNTGELFF.

The chain recombines TRBV30 with TRBJ2-3; 9 nucleotides match TRBD1. The CDR3 extends over 14 amino acids. Germline assignment: CDR1 GTSNPN and CDR2 SVGIG (reference sequence). DNA for the CDR3: TGTGCAGCCGACAGGGGGACTAGCACAGATACGCAGTATTTT. Translated, it gives CAADRGTSTDTQYF.

This clone was found once. The chain joins TRBV18 to TRBJ1-1, with D possibly matching TRBD1 (5 bases). CDR1 is KGHSH and CDR2 is LQKENI in the germline V gene. The CDR3 has 13 amino acids. The V end was cut by 5 bases, the J end by 1 base, with 8 bases between. In DNA, the CDR3 is TGTGCCAGCTCAATAGGGGAGAACACTGAAGCTTTCTTT. Its protein is CASSIGENTEAFF.

The count of this clone is one. The same CDR3 can be traced to other DNA sequences in this sample. This chain links TRBV19 with TRBJ2-2; the match to TRBD2 covers 7 bases. The V and J ends lost 9 bases and 2 bases, in that order; junction bases with no gene match: 9. The CDR3 contains 15 residues. CDR1 and CDR2 (germline): LNHDA, SQIVND (reference sequence). The CDR3 coding sequence is TGTGCCAGCTCGCCCGGGACTACCAACACCGGGGAGCTGTTTTTT. It encodes CASSPGTTNTGELFF.

The chain links TRBV5-4 to TRBJ2-2, with TRBD2 as a possible D gene (5 bases). With 2 bases removed from V and 4 bases from J, the gap between germline ends came to 9 bases. Germline V gene sequence: CDR1 SGHNT, CDR2 YYREEE (reference sequence). The CDR3 covers 14 residues. The CDR3 DNA follows: TGTGCCAGCAGCTTACCCCTAGCCACCGGGGAGCTGTTTTTT. Translating it yields CASSLPLATGELFF. The variable domain in full, with the rest retrieved from reference TRBV5-4 and TRBJ2-2, is ETGVTQSPTHLIKTRGQQVTLRCSSQSGHNTVSWYQQALGQGPQFIFQYYREEENGRGNFPPRFSGLQFPNYSSELNVNALELDDSALYLCASSLPLATGELFFGEGSRLTVL.

The CDR3 loop reads CATSDGGQGGNIQYF. The CDR3 region has the DNA TGTGCCACCAGTGATGGGGGACAGGGGGGTAACATTCAGTACTTC. The chain combines TRBV24-1 with TRBJ2-4, with TRBD1 matching 11 bases. CDR3 length: 15 residues. The germline CDR1 and CDR2 sequences are KGHDR and SFDVKD. V was clipped by 3 bases and J by 7 bases; unmatched bases: 4.

This chain uses TRBV7-2 with TRBJ1-2; D perhaps matches TRBD1 (5 bases). The CDR3 is 16 amino acids. Deletions cut 2 bases from V and 1 base from J, with 14 bases between. The germline V gene has CDR1 SGHTA and CDR2 FQGNSA. CDR3 loop: CASSLWGGDSNYGYTF. CDR3 coding DNA: TGTGCCAGCAGCTTATGGGGTGGTGACAGTAACTATGGCTACACCTTC.

The V gene is TRBV4-1, the J gene TRBJ2-1; TRBD1 is a possible D gene (6 bases). V dropped 4 bases and J dropped 0 bases, with 16 bases sitting between them. Germline values: CDR1 MGHRA, CDR2 YSYEKL. This CDR3 is 17 amino acids long. The CDR3 DNA reads TGCGCCAGCAGCCTCCATCCAGGGGCCGTCTCCTACAATGAGCAGTTCTTC. It translates to CASSLHPGAVSYNEQFF.

This chain joins TRBV9 and TRBJ2-7; perhaps TRBD2 as D (6 bases). CDR3 size: 13 residues. The germline V gene has CDR1 SGDLS and CDR2 YYNGEE. The V and J ends lost 0 bases and 7 bases respectively, with 11 bases between them. This CDR3 is CASSVGMAGEQYF. The DNA for the CDR3 is TGTGCCAGCAGCGTAGGAATGGCGGGGGAGCAGTACTTC.